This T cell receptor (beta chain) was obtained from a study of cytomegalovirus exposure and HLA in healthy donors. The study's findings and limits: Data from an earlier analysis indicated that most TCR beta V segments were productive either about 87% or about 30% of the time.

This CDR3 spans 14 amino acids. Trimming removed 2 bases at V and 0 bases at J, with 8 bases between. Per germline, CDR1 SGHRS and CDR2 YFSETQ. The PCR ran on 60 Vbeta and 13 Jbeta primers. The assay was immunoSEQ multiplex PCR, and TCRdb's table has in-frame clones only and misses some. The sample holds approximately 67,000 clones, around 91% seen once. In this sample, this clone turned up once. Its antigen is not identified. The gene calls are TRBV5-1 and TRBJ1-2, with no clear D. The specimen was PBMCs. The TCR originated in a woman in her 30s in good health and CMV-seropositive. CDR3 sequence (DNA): TGCGCCAGCAGCTTACGGGAAGCTAACTATGGCTACACCTTC. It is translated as CASSLREANYGYTF.